A single sample gave rise to the 22 T cell receptor beta chains below, sequenced in a study of blood T cell repertoires in COVID-19. Some clones are missing from TCRdb's copy, which holds only in-frame ones; the method was immunoSEQ multiplex PCR. This sample carries 80,000 or so clones, 90% of them seen once, and the ten largest clones take approximately 0.98%. Sequencing input: peripheral blood. Receptor source: a woman between 50 and 59 years old in a cohort sampled during active COVID-19.

The chain recombines TRBV27 with TRBJ1-5, with D tentatively TRBD1 (5 bases). The CDR3 is 17 residues long. The V end lost 1 base, the J end lost 2 bases, and 15 bases lay between the germline ends. Germline V gene data show CDR1 as MNHEY and CDR2 as SMNVEV (reference sequence). The CDR3 protein is CASSLFSGGAGNQPQHF. In nucleotides, the CDR3 is TGTGCCAGCAGTTTATTTTCCGGCGGGGCGGGCAATCAGCCCCAGCATTTT.

The chain joins TRBV6-5 to TRBJ1-2; tentatively, D is TRBD1 (5 bases). The CDR3 loop spans 13 amino acids. Trimming shortened V by 2 bases and J by 4 bases, and 8 bases separated the two germline ends. Germline V CDR1 and CDR2: MNHEY, SVGAGI. CDR3 in amino acids: CASSYGGGYGYTF. CDR3 sequence (DNA): TGTGCCAGCAGTTACGGCGGGGGCTATGGCTACACCTTC.

This clone appeared once. The chain has TRBV18 and TRBJ2-2; 7 nucleotides match TRBD1. Trimming took 2 bases from V and 0 from J; bases not matched to a gene: 18. Germline lookup yields CDR1 KGHSH and CDR2 LQKENI. The CDR3 is made up of 21 amino acids. The CDR3 loop is CASSPVSGTAFHPANTGELFF. CDR3 bases: TGTGCCAGCTCACCAGTGTCCGGGACAGCTTTTCACCCCGCGAACACCGGGGAGCTGTTTTTT.

A single count supports this clone. The rearrangement joins TRBV10-3 to TRBJ2-1, with 8 bases aligning to TRBD1. CDR3 length: 15 residues. Trimming at V came to 7 bases and at J to 5 bases, leaving 10 bases not matched to a gene. Germline assignment: CDR1 ENHRY and CDR2 SYGVKD. CDR3 bases: TGTGCCATCAAACCACCGGGACAGGCGGACAATGAGCAGTTCTTC. This codes for CAIKPPGQADNEQFF.

This rearrangement joins TRBV5-4 to TRBJ2-1; TRBD2 agrees at 7 bases. There are 16 residues in the CDR3. The junction had 7 bases not matched to a gene; V was cut back by 0 bases and J by 4 bases. Germline V gene lookup returns CDR1 SGHNT and CDR2 YYREEE (reference sequence). This chain's CDR3 is CASSLAAGEVYNEQFF. CDR3 in DNA: TGTGCCAGCAGCTTGGCCGCGGGAGAAGTTTACAATGAGCAGTTCTTC.

The chain links TRBV15 to TRBJ2-3; 10 positions match TRBD1. The length of the CDR3 is 14 residues. V was clipped by 3 bases and J by 3 bases; unmatched bases: 0. The germline gives CDR1 LNHNV, CDR2 YYDKDF (reference sequence). CDR3 in amino acids: CATSRGQGTDTQYF. The CDR3 nucleotides are TGTGCCACCAGCAGGGGACAGGGGACAGATACGCAGTATTTT.

J is TRBJ1-1 and V is TRBV29-1, with a tentative D call TRBD1 (5 bases). Germline CDR1 and CDR2: SQVTM and ANQGSEA. The CDR3 is 11 residues long. V lost 6 bases and J lost 3, with 8 bases in between. The chain's CDR3 is CSVRVYTEAFF. CDR3 nucleotides: TGCAGCGTCAGGGTATACACTGAAGCTTTCTTT.

This clone has just one count. Other DNA variants within this sample encode the same CDR3. The chain recombines TRBV27 with TRBJ2-5, with D possibly matching TRBD2 (7 bases). Germline values: CDR1 MNHEY, CDR2 SMNVEV (reference sequence). This CDR3 has 13 amino acids. The germline V and J ends were trimmed by 2 bases and 4 bases, with 8 bases remaining between them. The CDR3 reads CASSLRGGETQYF. For the CDR3, the DNA is TGTGCCAGCAGTTTAAGGGGGGGAGAGACCCAGTACTTC.

A remark on this clone: At one end the junction does not follow the germline gene, possibly because of a read error. The rearrangement links TRBV5-4 to TRBJ2-6; TRBD1 is a possible D gene (5 bases). There are 14 residues in the CDR3. The germline gives CDR1 SGHNT, CDR2 YYREEE (reference sequence). The CDR3 sequence: CASSLDNRANVLTF. The CDR3 coding sequence is TGTGCCAGCAGTTTGGACAATCGGGCCAACGTCCTGACTTTC.

The chain has TRBV28 and TRBJ1-2; TRBD1 agrees at 7 bases. The CDR3 contains 13 residues. Trimming removed 5 bases from V and 8 bases from J; junction bases left unmatched: 8. Germline values: CDR1 MDHEN, CDR2 SYDVKM. The DNA for the CDR3 is TGTGCCAGCAGTATAGACAGGGTTAGGGGCTACACCTTC. This gives the protein CASSIDRVRGYTF.

This sequence joins TRBV7-9 and TRBJ1-5, with 9 bases identical to TRBD1. This CDR3 is built from 15 residues. The germline V gene has CDR1 SEHNR and CDR2 FQNEAQ (reference sequence). Trimming cost V 6 bases and J 4 bases; bases outside gene matches: 7. The CDR3 protein is CASSETGTGNQPQHF. In nucleotides, the CDR3 is TGTGCCAGCAGTGAAACCGGGACAGGGAATCAGCCCCAGCATTTT.

The V call is TRBV30, the J call TRBJ1-5; D possibly corresponds to TRBD1 (6 bases). The CDR3 runs to 17 residues. Germline CDR1 reads GTSNPN; CDR2 reads SVGIG (reference sequence). The V gene lost 3 bases and the J gene lost 4 bases, with 22 bases spanning the gap. CDR3 amino acids: CAWSGKIPGQTNQPQHF. CDR3 nucleotide sequence: TGTGCCTGGAGCGGAAAGATACCCGGACAGACTAATCAGCCCCAGCATTTT.

The chain uses TRBV4-1 and TRBJ2-7, with D perhaps TRBD1 (6 bases). CDR3 length: 19 amino acids. The V and J ends lost 0 bases and 2 bases respectively, with 23 bases between them. Germline values: CDR1 MGHRA, CDR2 YSYEKL. The CDR3 sequence is CASSQDPPIGMGATYEQYF. In DNA, the CDR3 is TGCGCCAGCAGCCAAGATCCCCCGATAGGCATGGGGGCTACCTACGAGCAGTACTTC.

J is TRBJ1-2 and V is TRBV7-9; D gene ambiguous. Germline V gene lookup returns CDR1 SEHNR and CDR2 FQNEAQ (reference sequence). The CDR3 is made up of 12 amino acids. Trimming pared 5 bases from V and 6 bases from J, leaving 10 bases between. DNA for the CDR3: TGTGCCAGCAGCCGGGGATCCGATGGCTACACCTTC. This gives the protein CASSRGSDGYTF.

J is TRBJ2-5 and V is TRBV19; 9 bases are shared with TRBD2. Germline values: CDR1 LNHDA, CDR2 SQIVND (reference sequence). The V gene end was trimmed by 5 bases and the J gene end by 2 bases; junction bases not matched to a gene: 6. This CDR3 is 15 amino acids long. The CDR3 sequence is CASSERLAVQETQYF. The CDR3 DNA sequence: TGTGCCAGTAGTGAGCGACTAGCGGTACAAGAGACCCAGTACTTC.

V is TRBV2 and J is TRBJ1-2; 8 bases are shared with TRBD1. The V segment lost 2 bases and the J segment 4 bases; nucleotides outside the gene matches: 12. The CDR3 loop spans 17 amino acids. Germline V gene sequence: CDR1 SNHLY, CDR2 FYNNEI. The CDR3 coding sequence is TGTGCCAGCAGTGAAAGATTAGGGACAGGACGGTTCTATGGCTACACCTTC. Translating gives CASSERLGTGRFYGYTF.

The chain has TRBV7-8 and TRBJ2-1; perhaps TRBD2 as D (5 bases). Looked up from germline, CDR1 is SGHVS and CDR2 is FQNEAQ. V lost 1 base and J 6 bases, leaving 7 bases between the germline ends. The CDR3 runs 13 residues. The CDR3: CASSLVARNEQFF. Written as DNA, the CDR3 is TGTGCCAGCAGCTTAGTAGCGCGCAATGAGCAGTTCTTC.

The chain uses TRBV28 and TRBJ1-5, with no clear D. This CDR3 has 16 amino acids. V was trimmed by 2 bases and J by 5 bases, leaving 16 bases between them. Germline values: CDR1 MDHEN, CDR2 SYDVKM. DNA of the CDR3: TGTGCCAGCAGTTTAAGCCAGGATCTCTTCTATCAGCCCCAGCATTTT. Translating it yields CASSLSQDLFYQPQHF.

The J gene is TRBJ2-1, the V gene TRBV7-9, with TRBD1 as a possible D gene (6 bases). Trimming took off 0 bases at V and 0 bases at J, with 12 bases between the two ends. The CDR3 is 17 amino acids. The germline CDR1 and CDR2 sequences are SEHNR and FQNEAQ (reference sequence). The CDR3 nucleotides read TGTGCCAGCAGCTTAGCGCAAGGGGGTTCCTCCTACAATGAGCAGTTCTTC. It yields the protein CASSLAQGGSSYNEQFF.

The V call is TRBV18, the J call TRBJ2-7; TRBD2 matches at 10 bases. The germline gives CDR1 KGHSH, CDR2 LQKENI. The CDR3 loop spans 16 amino acids. The V segment lost 0 bases and the J segment 0 bases; nucleotides outside the gene matches: 2. The DNA for the CDR3 is TGTGCCAGCTCACCACCCGGACTAGCGGACTCCTACGAGCAGTACTTC. Translating gives CASSPPGLADSYEQYF.

The rearrangement uses TRBV28 and TRBJ1-2; D possibly corresponds to TRBD1 (6 bases). The CDR3 totals 16 residues. The V and J ends lost 10 bases and 3 bases respectively, with 24 bases between them. Germline V gene lookup returns CDR1 MDHEN and CDR2 SYDVKM. CDR3 residues: CATWGRGRFSHYGYTF. The DNA for the CDR3 is TGTGCCACCTGGGGGAGGGGGAGGTTTTCGCACTATGGCTACACCTTC.

V gene TRBV5-6 combines with J gene TRBJ1-5, with a possible D match to TRBD1 (6 bases). Germline assignment: CDR1 SGHDT and CDR2 YYEEEE. V gave up 0 bases and J gave up 4 bases, with 11 bases separating them. The CDR3 is made up of 15 amino acids. For the CDR3, the DNA is TGTGCCAGCAGCTTGGCCACAGGGCCGAATCAGCCCCAGCATTTT. Amino acids: CASSLATGPNQPQHF.